This TCR beta chain was observed in a study of blood T cell repertoires in COVID-19. How the authors handled the data: How many nucleated cells were present was estimated from reference gene primer amplification. The repertoire was sequenced with immunoSEQ multiplex PCR; TCRdb's copy has only in-frame clones and lacks some. V and J calls and clone size are copied from that table; D and trimming were computed from the DNA. This table has some 80,000 clones, roughly three quarters appearing once. The TCR sequence derives from a man in his 60s with COVID-19, enrolled during active disease. Sequences were obtained from peripheral blood.

The CDR3 DNA reads as TGTGCCAGCAGTACATGGACAGGGGGCACCGGGGAGCTGTTTTTT. This gives the protein CASSTWTGGTGELFF. V gene TRBV27 combines with J gene TRBJ2-2; 10 bases align to TRBD1. From germline, CDR1 is MNHEY and CDR2 SMNVEV (reference sequence). The CDR3 covers 15 residues. V was pared by 5 bases and J by 4 bases, with 4 bases of the junction left unmatched.